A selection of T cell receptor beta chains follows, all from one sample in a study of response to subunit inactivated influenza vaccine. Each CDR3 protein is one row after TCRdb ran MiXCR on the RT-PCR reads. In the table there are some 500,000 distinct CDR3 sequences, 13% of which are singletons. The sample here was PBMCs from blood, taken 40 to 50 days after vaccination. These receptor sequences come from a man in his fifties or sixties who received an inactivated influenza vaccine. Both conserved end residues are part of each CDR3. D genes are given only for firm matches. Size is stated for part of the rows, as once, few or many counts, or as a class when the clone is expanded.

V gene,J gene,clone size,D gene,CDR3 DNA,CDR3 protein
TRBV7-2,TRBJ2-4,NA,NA,TGTGCCAGCAGCTTAGGCTCCCACATTGCTTTAGCCAAAAACATTCAGTACTTC,CASSLGSHIALAKNIQYF
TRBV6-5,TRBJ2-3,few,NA,TGTGCCAGCAGTTACCGACCTCTGCTAGCGAGGACAGATACGCAGTATTTT,CASSYRPLLARTDTQYF
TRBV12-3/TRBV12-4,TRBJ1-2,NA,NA,TGTGCCAGCAGGAGGGACGGTAACTATGGCTACACCTTC,CASRRDGNYGYTF
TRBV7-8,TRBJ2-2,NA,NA,TGTGCCAGCAGCTTAGAGAGCGGAGTTGGGGAGCTGTTTTTT,CASSLESGVGELFF
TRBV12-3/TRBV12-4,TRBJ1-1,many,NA,TGTGCCAGCAGCTTGACCGGTTGGACTGAAGCTTTCTTT,CASSLTGWTEAFF
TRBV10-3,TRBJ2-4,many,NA,TGTGCCATCAGTCGTGTGTTTCTCGACATTCAGTACTTC,CAISRVFLDIQYF
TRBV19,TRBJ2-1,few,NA,TGTGCCAGTAGTATAGTAATCGCGGCGGATGAGCAGTTCTTC,CASSIVIAADEQFF
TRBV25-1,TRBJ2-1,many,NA,TGTGCCAGCAGTGAGGGACGACACAATGAGCAGTTCTTC,CASSEGRHNEQFF
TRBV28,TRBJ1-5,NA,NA,TGTGCCAGCAGTGCTCAGGGCCGCTTTGGGCAGCCCCAGCATTTT,CASSAQGRFGQPQHF
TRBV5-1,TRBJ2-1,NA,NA,TGCGCCAGCAGCCTTTCCGGGGGCGGAAGCTCCTACAATGAGCAGTTCTTC,CASSLSGGGSSYNEQFF
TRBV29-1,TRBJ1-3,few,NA,TGCAGCGTCCAAACCGGACCCGGGTATGGCACCATATATTTT,CSVQTGPGYGTIYF
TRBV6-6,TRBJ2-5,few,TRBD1,TGTGCCAGCAGTTACGACAGGGGGCGCTTACATTACTTC,CASSYDRGRLHYF
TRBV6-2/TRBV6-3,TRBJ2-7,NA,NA,TGTGCCAGCAGATCTACCGGGGCCCTAGCACACGAGCAGTACTTC,CASRSTGALAHEQYF
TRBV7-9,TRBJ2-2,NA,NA,TGTGCCAGCACCCATACAATCACGGTCAGCGCTACCGGGGAGCTGTTTTTT,CASTHTITVSATGELFF
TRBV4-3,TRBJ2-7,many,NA,TGCGCCAGCAGCCAAGAGACAGCAGTTTCCTCCTACGAGCAGTACTTC,CASSQETAVSSYEQYF
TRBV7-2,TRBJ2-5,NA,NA,TGTGCCAGCAGCCACCTGCGCGGGGTGGGACAGACCCAGTACTTC,CASSHLRGVGQTQYF
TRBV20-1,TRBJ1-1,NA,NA,TGCAGTGCTAAACAGACAACCACTGAAGCTTTCTTT,CSAKQTTTEAFF
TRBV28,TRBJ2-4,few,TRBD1,TGTGCCAGCAGCCACCCGGGACAGAAAAACATTCAGTACTTC,CASSHPGQKNIQYF
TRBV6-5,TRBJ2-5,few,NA,TGTGCCAGCAGATTAACTCAACAGGAGACCCAGTACTTC,CASRLTQQETQYF
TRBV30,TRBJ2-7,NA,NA,TGTGCCTGCCCTTCACCAGGGAGCTCCTACGAGCAGTACTTC,CACPSPGSSYEQYF
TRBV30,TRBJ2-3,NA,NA,TGTGCCTGGGAAGAGGGGGGTTATACGCAGTATTTT,CAWEEGGYTQYF
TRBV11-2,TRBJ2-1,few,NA,TGTGCCAGCAGCTTAGGGCTAGCTGTTGAGCAGTTCTTC,CASSLGLAVEQFF
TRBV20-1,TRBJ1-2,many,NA,TGCAGTGCTAGAGTACTCGGGGACTATGGCTACACCTTC,CSARVLGDYGYTF
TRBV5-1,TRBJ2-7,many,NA,TGCGCCAGCAGCTTGCTCGGGGGAGGTTCCTACGAGCAGTACTTC,CASSLLGGGSYEQYF
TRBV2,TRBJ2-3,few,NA,TGTGCCAGCAGCGGAGACAGGGACTGGGCAGATACGCAGTATTTT,CASSGDRDWADTQYF
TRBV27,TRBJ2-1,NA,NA,TGTGCCAGCAGGAGCCAGGAAGGGGTAACTGAGCAGTTCTTC,CASRSQEGVTEQFF
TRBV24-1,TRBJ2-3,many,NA,TGTGCCACCAGTGATGTCTTCACAGATACGCAGTATTTT,CATSDVFTDTQYF
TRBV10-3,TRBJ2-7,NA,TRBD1,TGTGCCACAGGGGGCAGAACCTACGAGCATTACTTC,CATGGRTYEHYF
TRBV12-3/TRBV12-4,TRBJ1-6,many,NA,TGTGCCAGCAGTTTAGGACATGCTGGTAATTCACCCCTCCACTTT,CASSLGHAGNSPLHF
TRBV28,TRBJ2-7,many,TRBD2,TGTGCCAGCAGTTTATCCCTAAGCGGGAATTACGAGCAGTACTTC,CASSLSLSGNYEQYF
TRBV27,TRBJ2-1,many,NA,TGTGCCAGCAGCCACGGGGGGTGGCAGGGGAGCTCCTACAATGAGCAGTTCTTC,CASSHGGWQGSSYNEQFF
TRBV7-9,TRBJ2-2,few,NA,TGTGCCAGCAGCTCCCAACTGGGACGATCTGGGGAGCTGTTTTTT,CASSSQLGRSGELFF
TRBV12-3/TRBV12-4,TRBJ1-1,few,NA,TGTGCCAGCAATGTCCCAGGGCAAACTGAAGCTTTCTTT,CASNVPGQTEAFF
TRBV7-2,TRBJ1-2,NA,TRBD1,TGTGCCAGCAAAGGACAGGCTAACTATGGCTACACCTTC,CASKGQANYGYTF
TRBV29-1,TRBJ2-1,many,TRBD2,TGCAGCTTCACGGACAGGGCTCTAGCGGGAGCACATGAGCAGTTCTTC,CSFTDRALAGAHEQFF
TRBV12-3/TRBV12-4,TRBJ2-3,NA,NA,TGTGCCAGCAGTTTTTTCGAGAGCACAGATACGCAGTATTTT,CASSFFESTDTQYF
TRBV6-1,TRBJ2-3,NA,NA,TGTGCCACCCGACGGGGGATTAGCACAGATACGCAGTATTTT,CATRRGISTDTQYF
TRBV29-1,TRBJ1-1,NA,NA,TGCAGCGGCCGATGGGGCTTGAACACTGAAGCTTTCTTT,CSGRWGLNTEAFF
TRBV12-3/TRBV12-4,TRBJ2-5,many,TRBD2,TGTGCCAGCAGTCGGACTAGCGGGAGGCCGTGGACCCAGTACTTC,CASSRTSGRPWTQYF
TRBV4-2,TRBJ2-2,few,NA,TGTGCCAGCAGCCAAGATGGAGGGGCGAACACCGGGGAGCTGTTTTTT,CASSQDGGANTGELFF
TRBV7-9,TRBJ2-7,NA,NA,TGTGCCAGCAGCCCGTCCGGACGCCCTCTGGAGCAGTACTTC,CASSPSGRPLEQYF
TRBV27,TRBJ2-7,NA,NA,TGTGCCAGCAGTCCTTTAGCGGCACTGAGCTCCTACGAGCAGTACTTC,CASSPLAALSSYEQYF
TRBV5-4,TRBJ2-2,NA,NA,TGTGCCAGCAGCTTAGGCTCTAGCGCCCCCCGGGAGCTGTTTTTT,CASSLGSSAPRELFF
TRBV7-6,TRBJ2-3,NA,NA,TGTGCCAGCAGCCCCGGCAGGGGTGCAGATACGCAGTATTTT,CASSPGRGADTQYF
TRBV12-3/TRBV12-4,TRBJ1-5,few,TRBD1,TGTGCCAGCAGACTGACAGGGGAGGGCAATCAGCCCCAGCATTTT,CASRLTGEGNQPQHF
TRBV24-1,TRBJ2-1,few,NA,TGTGCCAGCCCCGAGGATTCCCCCTACAATGAGCAGTTCTTC,CASPEDSPYNEQFF
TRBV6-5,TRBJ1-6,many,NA,TGTGCCAGCAGTTCAGGCGATTACTATAATTCACCCCTCCACTTT,CASSSGDYYNSPLHF
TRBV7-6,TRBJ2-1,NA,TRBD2,TGTGCCAGCAGCTTAGGGGGTACTAGCGGGGGGCCGGGCAATGAGCAGTTCTTC,CASSLGGTSGGPGNEQFF
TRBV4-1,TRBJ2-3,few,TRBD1,TGCGCCAGCAGCCAACCCCCGGGACAGGGGGCAGATACGCAGTATTTT,CASSQPPGQGADTQYF
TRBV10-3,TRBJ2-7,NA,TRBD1,TGTGCCATCAGTGACTCGATAGGGGGACAGGGGGCCTACGAGCAGTACTTC,CAISDSIGGQGAYEQYF
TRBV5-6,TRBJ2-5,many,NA,TGTGCCAGCAGCTTGGTAGGGGCAGAGACCCAGTACTTC,CASSLVGAETQYF
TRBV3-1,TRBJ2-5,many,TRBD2,TGTGCCAGCAGCCTTCTCGGACTAGCGGGACAAGAGACCCAGTACTTC,CASSLLGLAGQETQYF
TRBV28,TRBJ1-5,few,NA,TGTGCCAGCAGTACGGGGTCGGGGGCGAGGGATCAGCCCCAGCATTTT,CASSTGSGARDQPQHF
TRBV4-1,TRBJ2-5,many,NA,TGCGCCAGCAGCCACATCGGGGAGACCCAGTACTTC,CASSHIGETQYF